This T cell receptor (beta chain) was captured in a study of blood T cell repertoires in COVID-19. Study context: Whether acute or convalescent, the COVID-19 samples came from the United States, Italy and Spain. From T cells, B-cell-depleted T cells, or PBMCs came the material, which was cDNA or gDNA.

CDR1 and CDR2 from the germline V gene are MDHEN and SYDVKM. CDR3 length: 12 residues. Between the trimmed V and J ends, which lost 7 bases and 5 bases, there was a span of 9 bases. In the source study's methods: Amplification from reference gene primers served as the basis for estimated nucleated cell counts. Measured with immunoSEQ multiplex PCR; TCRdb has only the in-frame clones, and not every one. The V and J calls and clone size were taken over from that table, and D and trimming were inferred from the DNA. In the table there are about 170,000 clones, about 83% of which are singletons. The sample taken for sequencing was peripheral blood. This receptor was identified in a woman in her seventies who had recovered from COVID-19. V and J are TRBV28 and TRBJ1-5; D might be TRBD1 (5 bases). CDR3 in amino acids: CASIGGDQPQHF. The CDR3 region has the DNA TGTGCCAGCATCGGGGGGGATCAGCCCCAGCATTTT.